What follows are 2 T cell receptor beta chains derived from one specimen sequenced in a study of blood T cell repertoires in COVID-19. Sequencing used immunoSEQ multiplex PCR; TCRdb keeps in-frame clones, though not all of them. The profile shows over 200,000 clones, about nine tenths of them singletons. Source material: peripheral blood. Receptors originate from a man aged 60-69 years who had recovered from COVID-19.

V usage is TRBV6-6 and J usage is TRBJ1-2; the D is unclear. V was cut by 10 bases and J by 0 bases, with 9 bases left in between. The CDR3 is 12 residues long. CDR1 is MNHNY, CDR2 SVGAGI, per germline (reference sequence). CDR3 protein: CATAEANYGYTF. CDR3 nucleotide sequence: TGTGCCACCGCGGAGGCTAACTATGGCTACACCTTC.

The J gene is TRBJ2-2, the V gene TRBV4-1; 12 nucleotides line up with TRBD2. Looked up from germline, CDR1 is MGHRA and CDR2 is YSYEKL. There are 18 residues in the CDR3. V was pared by 0 bases and J by 5 bases, with 7 bases of the junction left unmatched. The CDR3 loop reads CASSQETSGGSLTGELFF. The CDR3 region has the DNA TGCGCCAGCAGCCAAGAGACTAGCGGGGGCTCCCTTACCGGGGAGCTGTTTTTT.